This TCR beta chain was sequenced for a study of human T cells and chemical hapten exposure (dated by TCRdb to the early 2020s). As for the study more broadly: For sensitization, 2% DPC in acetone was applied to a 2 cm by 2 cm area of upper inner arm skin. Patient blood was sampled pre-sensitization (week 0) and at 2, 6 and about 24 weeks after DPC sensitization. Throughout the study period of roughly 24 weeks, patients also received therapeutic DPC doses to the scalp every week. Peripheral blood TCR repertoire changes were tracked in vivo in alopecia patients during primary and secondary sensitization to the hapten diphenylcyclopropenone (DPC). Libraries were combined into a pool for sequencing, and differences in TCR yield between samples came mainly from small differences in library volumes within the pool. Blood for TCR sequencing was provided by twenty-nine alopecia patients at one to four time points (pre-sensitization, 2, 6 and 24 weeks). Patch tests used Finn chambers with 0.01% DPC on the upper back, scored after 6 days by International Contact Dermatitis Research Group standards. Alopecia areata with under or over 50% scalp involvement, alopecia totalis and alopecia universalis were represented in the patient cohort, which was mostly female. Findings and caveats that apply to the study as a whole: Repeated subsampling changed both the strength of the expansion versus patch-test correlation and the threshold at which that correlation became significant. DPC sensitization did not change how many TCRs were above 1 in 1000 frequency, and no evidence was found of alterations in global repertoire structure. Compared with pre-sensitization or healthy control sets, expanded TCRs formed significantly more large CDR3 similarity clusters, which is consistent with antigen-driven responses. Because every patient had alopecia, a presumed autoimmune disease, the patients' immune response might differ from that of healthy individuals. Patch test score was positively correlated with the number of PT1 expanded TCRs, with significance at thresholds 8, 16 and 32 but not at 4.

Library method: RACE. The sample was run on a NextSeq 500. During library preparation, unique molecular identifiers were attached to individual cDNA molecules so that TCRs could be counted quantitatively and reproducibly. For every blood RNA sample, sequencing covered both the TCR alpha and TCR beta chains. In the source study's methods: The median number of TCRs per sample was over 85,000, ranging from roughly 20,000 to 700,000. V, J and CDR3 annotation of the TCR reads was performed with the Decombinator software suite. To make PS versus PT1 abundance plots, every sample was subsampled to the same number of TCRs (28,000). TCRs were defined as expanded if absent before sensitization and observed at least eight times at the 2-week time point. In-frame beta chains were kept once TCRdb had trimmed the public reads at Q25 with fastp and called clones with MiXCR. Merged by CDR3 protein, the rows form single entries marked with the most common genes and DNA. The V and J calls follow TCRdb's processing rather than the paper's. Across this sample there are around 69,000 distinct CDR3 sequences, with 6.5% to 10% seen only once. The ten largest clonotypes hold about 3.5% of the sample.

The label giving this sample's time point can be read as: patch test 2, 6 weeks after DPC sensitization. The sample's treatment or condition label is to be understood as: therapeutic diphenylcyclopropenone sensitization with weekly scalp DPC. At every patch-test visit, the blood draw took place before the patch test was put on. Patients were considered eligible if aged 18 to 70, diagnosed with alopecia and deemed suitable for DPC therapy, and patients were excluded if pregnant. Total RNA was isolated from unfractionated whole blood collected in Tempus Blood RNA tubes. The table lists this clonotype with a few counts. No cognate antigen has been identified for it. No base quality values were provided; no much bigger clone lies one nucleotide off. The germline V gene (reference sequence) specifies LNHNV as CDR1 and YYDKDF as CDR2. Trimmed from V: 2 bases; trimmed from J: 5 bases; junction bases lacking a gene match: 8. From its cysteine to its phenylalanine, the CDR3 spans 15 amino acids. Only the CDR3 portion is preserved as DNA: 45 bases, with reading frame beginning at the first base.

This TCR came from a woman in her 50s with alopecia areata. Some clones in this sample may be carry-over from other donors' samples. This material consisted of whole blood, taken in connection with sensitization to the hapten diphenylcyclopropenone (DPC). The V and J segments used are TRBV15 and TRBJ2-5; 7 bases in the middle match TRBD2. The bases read TGTGCCACCAGCAGACAGAGCGGGGTATTTGAGACCCAGTACTTC. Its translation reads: CATSRQSGVFETQYF.